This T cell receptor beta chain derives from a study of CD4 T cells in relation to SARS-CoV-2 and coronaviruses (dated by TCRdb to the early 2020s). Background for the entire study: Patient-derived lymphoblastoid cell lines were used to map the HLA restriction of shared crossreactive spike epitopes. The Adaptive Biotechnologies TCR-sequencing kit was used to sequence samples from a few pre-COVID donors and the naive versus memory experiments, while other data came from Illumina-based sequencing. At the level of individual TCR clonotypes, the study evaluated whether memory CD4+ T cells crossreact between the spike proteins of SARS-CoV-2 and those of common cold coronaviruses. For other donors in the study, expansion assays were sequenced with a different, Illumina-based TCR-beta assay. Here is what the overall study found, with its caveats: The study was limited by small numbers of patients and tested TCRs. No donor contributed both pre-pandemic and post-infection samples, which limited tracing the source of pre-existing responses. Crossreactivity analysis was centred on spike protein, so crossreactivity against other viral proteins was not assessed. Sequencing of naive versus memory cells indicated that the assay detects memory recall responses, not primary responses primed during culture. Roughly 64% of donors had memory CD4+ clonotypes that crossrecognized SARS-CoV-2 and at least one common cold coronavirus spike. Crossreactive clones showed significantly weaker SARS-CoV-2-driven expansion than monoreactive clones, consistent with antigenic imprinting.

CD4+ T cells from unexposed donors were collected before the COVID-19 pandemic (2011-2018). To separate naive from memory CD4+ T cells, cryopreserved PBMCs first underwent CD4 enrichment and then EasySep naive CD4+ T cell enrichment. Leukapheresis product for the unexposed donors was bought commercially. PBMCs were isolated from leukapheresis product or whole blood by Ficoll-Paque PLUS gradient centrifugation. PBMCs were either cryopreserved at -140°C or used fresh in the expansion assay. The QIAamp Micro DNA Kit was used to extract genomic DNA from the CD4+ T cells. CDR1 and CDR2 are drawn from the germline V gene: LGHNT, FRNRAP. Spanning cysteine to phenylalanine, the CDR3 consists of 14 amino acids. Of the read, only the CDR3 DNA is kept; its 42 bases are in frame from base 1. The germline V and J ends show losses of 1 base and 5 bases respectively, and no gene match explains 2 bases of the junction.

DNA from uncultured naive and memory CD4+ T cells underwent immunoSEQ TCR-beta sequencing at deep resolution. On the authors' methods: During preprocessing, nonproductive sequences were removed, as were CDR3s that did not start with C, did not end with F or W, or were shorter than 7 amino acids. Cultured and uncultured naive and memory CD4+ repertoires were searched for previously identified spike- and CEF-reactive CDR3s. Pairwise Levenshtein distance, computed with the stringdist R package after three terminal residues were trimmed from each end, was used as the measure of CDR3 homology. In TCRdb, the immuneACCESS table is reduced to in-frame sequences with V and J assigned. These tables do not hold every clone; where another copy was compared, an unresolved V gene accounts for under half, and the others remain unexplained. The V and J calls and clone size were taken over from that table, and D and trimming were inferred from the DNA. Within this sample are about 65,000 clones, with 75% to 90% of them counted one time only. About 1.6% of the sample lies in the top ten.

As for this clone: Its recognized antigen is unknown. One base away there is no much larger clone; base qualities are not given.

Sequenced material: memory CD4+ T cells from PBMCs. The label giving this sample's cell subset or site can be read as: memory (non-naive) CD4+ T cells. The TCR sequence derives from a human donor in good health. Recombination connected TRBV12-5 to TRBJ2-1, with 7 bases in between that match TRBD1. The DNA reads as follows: TGTGCTAGTGGTTTGGGGGGACAGCACAATGAGCAGTTCTTC. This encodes CASGLGGQHNEQFF.